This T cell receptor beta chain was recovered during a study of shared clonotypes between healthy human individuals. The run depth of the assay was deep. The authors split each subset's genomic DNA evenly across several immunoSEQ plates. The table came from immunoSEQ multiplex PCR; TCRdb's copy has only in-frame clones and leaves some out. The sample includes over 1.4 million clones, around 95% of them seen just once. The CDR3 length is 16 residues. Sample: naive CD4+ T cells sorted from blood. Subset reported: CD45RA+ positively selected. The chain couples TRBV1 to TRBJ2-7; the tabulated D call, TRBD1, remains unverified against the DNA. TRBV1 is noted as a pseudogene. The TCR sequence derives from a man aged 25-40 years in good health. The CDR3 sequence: CTSSQDATGVSWEQYF. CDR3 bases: TGCACCAGCAGCCAAGATGCGACAGGGGTAAGCTGGGAGCAGTACTTC.